This T cell receptor beta chain was sequenced in a study of shared clonotypes between healthy human individuals. Study outcomes and limitations: In contrast to clonotypes shared by all four donors, non-shared clonotypes had lower generation probabilities.

Germline CDR1 and CDR2: SGHTA and FQGNSA. The CDR3 covers 12 residues. Sequencing was performed with immunoSEQ multiplex PCR; in TCRdb, only in-frame clones are kept and a portion is missing. In the table there are some 900,000 clones, over 75% of which are singletons. With respect to this clone: The antigen remains unidentified. One end of the junction is discordant with germline, which a read error may explain.

Material for sequencing was memory CD4+ T cells sorted from blood. Subset specified: CD45RA-negative fraction. The source of this sequence is a man younger than 30 in good health. The chain links TRBV7-2 to TRBJ2-1, with D possibly being TRBD1 (5 bases). CDR3: CASSAFTGPGVF. CDR3 coding DNA: TGTGCCAGCAGCGCCTTCACAGGCCCAGGAGTCTTC.